This TCR beta chain was captured in a study of blood T cell repertoires in COVID-19. Across the study: Donors in the United States, Italy and Spain gave samples during acute or convalescent COVID-19. Nucleic acid was either cDNA or gDNA, and it came from T cells, B-cell-depleted T cells, or PBMCs.

Patients of the Seattle cohort, enrolled during active infection, were followed longitudinally. The CDR3 covers 15 residues. CDR1 LNHDA and CDR2 SQIVND come from the germline V gene (reference sequence). Trimming took 5 bases from V and 8 from J; bases not matched to a gene: 14. Under the authors' procedure: Using reference gene primer amplification, nucleated cell counts were estimated. The table came from immunoSEQ multiplex PCR; TCRdb's copy has only in-frame clones and leaves some out. That table supplies the V and J calls and clone size; D and trimming were determined from the DNA. The data contain around 160,000 clones, just under 90% of them singletons.

J is TRBJ1-2 and V is TRBV19; 7 nucleotides agree with TRBD1. The TCR sequence derives from a woman aged 70-85 years with COVID-19, enrolled during active disease. Sequenced input: peripheral blood. The CDR3 nucleotides read TGTGCCAGTAGTCTCCGGACAGGCTACATAGGAGGCTACACCTTC. Translation: CASSLRTGYIGGYTF.